Listed here are 13 T cell receptor beta chains from one sample, sequenced in a study of PD-L1 blockade in urothelial cancer. Libraries were prepared by immunoSEQ multiplex PCR; TCRdb keeps only in-frame clonotypes and omits some of them. The sample includes about 87,000 clones, roughly 84% seen only once; the top ten take approximately 2.1%. Time point defined: pretreatment peripheral blood. Sequences were derived from PBMCs, sampled around atezolizumab (anti-PD-L1) treatment. Receptors originate from a man aged 55 to 70 with urothelial cancer.

The rearrangement joins TRBV2 to TRBJ2-7, with 7 bases identical to TRBD2. This CDR3 is 12 amino acids long. Per germline, CDR1 SNHLY and CDR2 FYNNEI. J gave up 2 bases and V 7 bases, and 2 bases lay outside the gene matches. Here the CDR3 DNA reads TGTGCCAGCATGGGACTAACCTACGAGCAGTACTTC. Its protein is CASMGLTYEQYF.

The chain links TRBV30 to TRBJ1-2; 9 bases are shared with TRBD1. CDR1 and CDR2 (germline): GTSNPN, SVGIG (reference sequence). The V gene end was trimmed by 3 bases and the J gene end by 1 base; junction bases not matched to a gene: 6. The CDR3 has 15 amino acids. CDR3 sequence (DNA): TGTGCCTGGAGCCTGACAGGGGGGGATAACTATGGCTACACCTTC. Its protein product is CAWSLTGGDNYGYTF. Variable domain in full (rest from reference TRBV30 and TRBJ1-2): SQTIHQWPATLVQPVGSPLSLECTVEGTSNPNLYWYRQAAGRGLQLLFYSVGIGQISSEVPQNLSASRPQDRQFILSSKKLLLSDSGFYLCAWSLTGGDNYGYTFGSGTRLTVV.

This clone was picked up a small number of times. This chain joins TRBV7-9 and TRBJ2-3; D is unresolved. Trimming stripped 4 bases from V and 5 bases from J, with 19 bases between. Germline V gives CDR1 SEHNR, CDR2 FQNEAQ (reference sequence). This CDR3 region has 16 residues. The CDR3 DNA is TGTGCCAGCAGCTCGATGACTCGGAAGGCGCGAGATACGCAGTATTTT. Its translation is CASSSMTRKARDTQYF. Full variable domain (rest looked up from reference TRBV7-9 and TRBJ2-3): DTGVSQNPRHKITKRGQNVTFRCDPISEHNRLYWYRQTLGQGPEFLTYFQNEAQLEKSRLLSDRFSAERPKGSFSTLEIQRTEQGDSAMYLCASSSMTRKARDTQYFGPGTRLTVL.

A remark on this clone: At one end the junction does not follow the germline gene, possibly because of a read error. Other DNA sequences in this sample translate to the same CDR3. The chain carries TRBV28 and TRBJ2-1; TRBD2 agrees at 13 bases. Per germline, CDR1 MDHEN and CDR2 SYDVKM. The CDR3 runs to 16 residues. The CDR3 sequence is CASSLGTSGTYNEQFF. The DNA for the CDR3 is TGTGCCAGCAGTTTAGGGACTAGCGGGACATACAATGAGCAATTCTTC.

This chain joins TRBV7-3 and TRBJ2-3; unclear D gene. CDR1 is SGHTA, CDR2 FQGTGA, per germline. The V gene lost 0 bases and the J gene lost 6 bases, with 4 bases spanning the gap. The CDR3 covers 12 residues. The CDR3 here is CASSLTSDTQYF. CDR3 sequence (DNA): TGTGCCAGCAGCTTAACCTCCGATACGCAGTATTTT.

This clone was seen once. The chain links TRBV7-8 to TRBJ2-2; 11 nucleotides line up with TRBD1. Germline trimming cut 6 bases from V and 4 bases from J; bases unmatched to any gene: 4. The germline V gene encodes CDR1 SGHVS and CDR2 FQNEAQ. This CDR3 contains 15 residues. The CDR3 loop reads CASRSGTGGTGELFF. In DNA form, the CDR3 reads TGTGCCAGCAGATCCGGGACAGGGGGCACCGGGGAGCTGTTTTTT.

This chain uses TRBV4-3 with TRBJ2-1; 7 bases agree with TRBD2. V lost 0 bases, J lost 9 bases, and 8 bases stayed unmatched. Germline CDR1 and CDR2: LGHNA and YSLEER. The CDR3 sequence is 15 residues long. CDR3 protein: CASSQDPTSFSEQFF. CDR3 nucleotide sequence: TGCGCCAGCAGCCAAGATCCGACTAGCTTCAGTGAGCAGTTCTTC.

The CDR3, as DNA: TGTGCCAGCAGCTCCTACAGGGGGCAAGCCTACGAGCAGTACTTC. It specifies CASSSYRGQAYEQYF. The V and J genes are TRBV11-2 and TRBJ2-7; TRBD1 agrees at 9 bases. The CDR3 sequence is 15 residues long. V lost 4 bases, J lost 2 bases, and 6 bases stayed unmatched. The germline CDR1 and CDR2 sequences are SGHAT and FQNNGV. The whole variable domain, filled in from reference TRBV11-2 and TRBJ2-7, reads EAGVAQSPRYKIIEKRQSVAFWCNPISGHATLYWYQQILGQGPKLLIQFQNNGVVDDSQLPKDRFSAERLKGVDSTLKIQPAKLEDSAVYLCASSSYRGQAYEQYFGPGTRLTVT.

The chain carries TRBV19 and TRBJ2-5, with 9 bases identical to TRBD2. Germline-derived CDR1 and CDR2 are LNHDA and SQIVND (reference sequence). V dropped 1 base and J dropped 3; count of bases not matched to a gene: 6. The length of the CDR3 is 16 residues. The CDR3 reads CASSIVPSGAKETQYF. The CDR3 DNA sequence: TGTGCCAGTAGTATAGTTCCTAGCGGGGCGAAAGAGACCCAGTACTTC.

Only one count was recorded for this clone. The V gene is TRBV18, the J gene TRBJ2-3; tentative D call: TRBD2 (6 bases). In germline, CDR1 is KGHSH, CDR2 LQKENI. There are 17 residues in the CDR3. V was cut by 6 bases and J by 0 bases, with 19 bases left in between. Here the CDR3 DNA reads TGTGCCAGCTCGGGAGGAGGTGACAGAGTTAGCACAGATACGCAGTATTTT. Its protein product is CASSGGGDRVSTDTQYF.

This clone was picked up a small number of times. This chain links TRBV28 with TRBJ1-2; 9 positions match TRBD1. The CDR3 covers 15 residues. The V and J ends lost 1 base and 4 bases, in that order; junction bases with no gene match: 4. Germline V CDR1 and CDR2: MDHEN, SYDVKM. The CDR3 DNA reads as TGTGCCAGCAGTTTATCCGGGACAGGGTCCTATGGCTACACCTTC. This codes for CASSLSGTGSYGYTF.

The chain joins TRBV6-6 to TRBJ2-5, with D tentatively TRBD1 (6 bases). The CDR3 loop spans 13 amino acids. The V gene lost 7 bases and the J gene lost 0 bases, with 9 bases spanning the gap. The germline V gene encodes CDR1 MNHNY and CDR2 SVGAGI (reference sequence). CDR3 nucleotides: TGTGCCAGCACTGACAGGAACCAAGAGACCCAGTACTTC. The encoded protein is CASTDRNQETQYF.

The V call is TRBV10-3, the J call TRBJ2-3, with 10 bases that match TRBD1. Losses at the gene ends were 7 bases for V and 3 bases for J; bases not matched to a gene: 1. This CDR3 spans 13 amino acids. The germline V gene encodes CDR1 ENHRY and CDR2 SYGVKD. In DNA, the CDR3 is TGTGCCATCATGGGACAGGGGACAGATACGCAGTATTTT. It encodes CAIMGQGTDTQYF.